Listed below are T cell receptor beta chains from one sample, sequenced in a study of T cells in Graves' hyperthyroidism and ophthalmopathy. One entry per CDR3 protein, called by TCRdb with MiXCR from the multiplex PCR reads. The table shows 300,000 to 450,000 distinct CDR3 sequences, with approximately 15% occurring only once. Sequencing was done on a sample of blood. These receptors came from a woman aged 18-29 years with Graves' hyperthyroidism that later progressed to Graves' ophthalmopathy. CDR3s include the opening cysteine and the closing phenylalanine or tryptophan. A D gene is named only where the DNA matches it firmly. Clone size is not always given. Where it is, it says once, few, many or a class for expanded clones.

j_call d_call v_call clone_size cdr3_nt cdr3_aa
TRBJ1-1 TRBD1 TRBV6-2/TRBV6-3 . TGTGCCACCACAAGGACAGGGGGCACCGAAGCTTTCTTT CATTRTGGTEAFF
TRBJ2-3 . TRBV29-1 . TGCAGCGTTGAGGATCCCTCCTCTAGGGAAGCAGATACGCAGTATTTT CSVEDPSSREADTQYF
TRBJ2-3 . TRBV7-8 many TGTGCCAGCAGCTTAGAAGCCGGCGGTTGGGAGTCAGATACGCAGTATTTT CASSLEAGGWESDTQYF
TRBJ2-2 TRBD1 TRBV7-9 . TGTGCCAGCAGAAGTATGGGACAGGGTGGTTCCGGGGAGCTGTTTTTT CASRSMGQGGSGELFF
TRBJ2-1 TRBD2 TRBV6-1 . TGTGCCAGGAGCACCGGACTAGCGGGAGGGCCCTGGGGTGAGCAGTTCTTC CARSTGLAGGPWGEQFF
TRBJ2-1 TRBD2 TRBV7-7 few TGTGCTAGCAGCCGAGGACTAGCGGGAGGGCCGGACAATGAGCAGTTCTTC CASSRGLAGGPDNEQFF
TRBJ2-5 TRBD2 TRBV20-1 . TGCAGTGTCCCGAGACTAGCGGGAGTGCAAGAGACCCAGTACTTC CSVPRLAGVQETQYF
TRBJ1-4 . TRBV4-1 few TGCGCCAGCAGCCACGGTCGGCCTAATGAAAAACTGTTTTTT CASSHGRPNEKLFF
TRBJ2-1 . TRBV20-1 few TGCAGTGCTCATCATGAGGGCCGAGTCAATGAGCAGTTCTTC CSAHHEGRVNEQFF
TRBJ2-7 . TRBV30 many TGTGCCTGGAGTGTTCTGGCCTTTACCTACGAGCAGTACTTC CAWSVLAFTYEQYF
TRBJ2-5 TRBD1 TRBV20-1 many TGCAGTGCTAGACGACAGGGGCAGACCCAGTACTTC CSARRQGQTQYF
TRBJ2-7 . TRBV30 many TGTGCCTGGAGTGTTGGGCAGGGGTTGGGCGAGCAGTACTTC CAWSVGQGLGEQYF
TRBJ1-1 TRBD1 TRBV18 . TGTGCCACCGGACAGGGGTCCGACACTGAAGCTTTCTTT CATGQGSDTEAFF
TRBJ2-2 . TRBV20-1 many TGCAGTGCCAAGACGACCGGGGAGCTGTTTTTT CSAKTTGELFF
TRBJ2-7 TRBD1 TRBV7-9 many TGTGCCAGCAGCTTAGCCGGGACAGGAAGATACTACGAGCAGTACTTC CASSLAGTGRYYEQYF
TRBJ1-4 . TRBV18 many TGTGCCAGCTCACCATCGTTCGGGGATTTAGGTGAAAAACTGTTTTTT CASSPSFGDLGEKLFF
TRBJ2-5 . TRBV27 many TGTGCCAGCAGTAAGGGGACGGCCCAGTACTTC CASSKGTAQYF
TRBJ2-1 . TRBV6-1 . TGTGCCAGCAGCTTCGAGTGGAATGAGCAGTTCTTC CASSFEWNEQFF
TRBJ2-5 . TRBV5-6 few TGTGCCAGCAGCAGGGGGATAGGGGAGACCCAGTACTTC CASSRGIGETQYF
TRBJ1-1 TRBD1 TRBV6-1 . TGTGCCAGCAGTGAAGCCAGGACAGGGAGGACTGAAGCTTTCTTT CASSEARTGRTEAFF
TRBJ1-4 TRBD1 TRBV20-1 many TGCAGTGCGGAGACGGGACAGCAAATGGAAAAACTGTTTTTT CSAETGQQMEKLFF
TRBJ2-1 . TRBV20-1 many TGCAGTGCTAGAGAACGCAATGAGCAGTTCTTC CSARERNEQFF
TRBJ2-7 . TRBV9 many TGTGCCAGCAGCCCCCGGACGGATGCCTACGAGCAGTACTTC CASSPRTDAYEQYF
TRBJ2-1 TRBD1 TRBV4-2 many TGTGCCAGCAGCCAGGGGGACAGGGGGCTCCATGAGCAGTTCTTC CASSQGDRGLHEQFF
TRBJ2-1 . TRBV27 few TGTGCCAGCAGTTTACCCACAGGGGAGCAGTTCTTC CASSLPTGEQFF
TRBJ1-2 TRBD1 TRBV10-3 many TGTGCCATCAGTGAGCCCCCCCGCGTCAGGGGGTCGAGTGGCTACACCTTC CAISEPPRVRGSSGYTF
TRBJ1-3 . TRBV11-2 . TGTGCCAGCAGATCATTGAGGAGCTCTGGAAACACCATATATTTT CASRSLRSSGNTIYF
TRBJ1-6 . TRBV20-1 once TGCAGTGCTCCCTCCCCGGGACAAGGAAGCAGCTCCTATAATCCACCCCTCCACTTT CSAPSPGQGSSSYNPPLHF
TRBJ2-3 TRBD2 TRBV20-1 many TGCAGTGCTCCTAAAACTAGCGGGGCGTCGGATACGCAGTATTTT CSAPKTSGASDTQYF
TRBJ2-5 TRBD2 TRBV2 . TGTGCCAGCAGAAGTCCCCTAGCGGATATCCAAGAGACCCAGTACTTC CASRSPLADIQETQYF
TRBJ1-5 . TRBV12-3/TRBV12-4 many TGTGCCAGCAGTTATGGGGGGGGGGGTTTTCAGCCCCAGCATTTT CASSYGGGGFQPQHF
TRBJ2-2 TRBD1 TRBV2 many TGTGCCAGCAGAGGGGGACAGGGGTCGGACACCGGGGAGCTGTTTTTT CASRGGQGSDTGELFF
TRBJ2-7 . TRBV6-6 many TGTGCCAGCAGTTACTCGGACTATGCTAGCTACGAGCAGTACTTC CASSYSDYASYEQYF
TRBJ1-1 . TRBV5-1 many TGCGCCAGCAGCCCGCCGAAGGGATTGAACACTGAAGCTTTCTTT CASSPPKGLNTEAFF
TRBJ2-3 . TRBV27 many TGTGCCAGCAGTTTAGTCTCTAGCGCAGATACGCAGTATTTT CASSLVSSADTQYF
TRBJ2-7 TRBD1 TRBV20-1 many TGCAGTGCTAGAGAGTCCGGGACAGGGGAAGACGAGCAGTACTTC CSARESGTGEDEQYF
TRBJ2-1 TRBD2 TRBV9 . TGTGCCAGCAGCCCGGGACTAGCGGGAGGGGGGCAGTTCTTC CASSPGLAGGGQFF
TRBJ2-4 . TRBV27 few TGTGCCAGCAGTTTATTGGATAACAAAAACATTCAGTACTTC CASSLLDNKNIQYF
TRBJ2-5 . TRBV20-1 many TGCAGTGCTTTTCCGACCGCGGGACAGCAAGAGACCCAGTACTTC CSAFPTAGQQETQYF
TRBJ2-3 TRBD2 TRBV20-1 many TGCAGTGCTACGAGGACTAGCGGGAGTGCAGATACGCAGTATTTT CSATRTSGSADTQYF
TRBJ1-5 TRBD1 TRBV28 many TGTGCCAGCAGTCCACGACAGGGCCTGAGCTCGCAGCCCCAGCATTTT CASSPRQGLSSQPQHF
TRBJ2-2 . TRBV2 . TGTGCCAGCAGTGTGGAGAGGACAAGGAACACCGGGGAGCTGTTTTTT CASSVERTRNTGELFF
TRBJ1-1 . TRBV20-1 many TGCAGTGTCGCAACAGGGACCACTGAAGCTTTCTTT CSVATGTTEAFF
TRBJ2-5 . TRBV4-1 . TGCGCCAGCAGCCCAATAGGGGGGAGGGGCCAAGAGACCCAGTACTTC CASSPIGGRGQETQYF
TRBJ2-5 . TRBV7-2 . TGTGCCAGCAGCCTGGTGACAGGGAGGCCCCAGTACTTC CASSLVTGRPQYF
TRBJ2-7 . TRBV19 . TGTGCCAGTAGCCCGAAGGGCACTGTGGGCTACGAGCAGTACTTC CASSPKGTVGYEQYF
TRBJ1-1 . TRBV28 . TGTGCCAGCCGGACTGTACAGGGTTGGGGCACTGAAGCTTTCTTT CASRTVQGWGTEAFF
TRBJ2-1 TRBD1 TRBV19 few TGTGCCAGTAGTATAGATGGGACAGGCGAGACACCTTACAATGAGCAGTTCTTC CASSIDGTGETPYNEQFF
TRBJ1-4 . TRBV28 many TGTGCCAGCAGTTTGTTAGGGGTCGGGGAAAAACTGTTTTTT CASSLLGVGEKLFF
TRBJ2-1 . TRBV4-2 few TGTGCCAGCAGCCAAGTGGACGACTACAATGAGCAGTTCTTC CASSQVDDYNEQFF
TRBJ2-1 TRBD2 TRBV9 . TGTGCCAGCAGCGAGGGAATCCTAGCGGGAGCCCATGAGCAGTTCTTC CASSEGILAGAHEQFF
TRBJ2-1 . TRBV6-2/TRBV6-3 many TGTGCCAGCAGTTACTCGGGGGGAAGTGAGCAGTTCTTC CASSYSGGSEQFF
TRBJ2-7 . TRBV18 many TGTGCCAGCTCACCGGGGCAGGGAGGTGCCTACGAGCAGTACTTC CASSPGQGGAYEQYF
TRBJ2-3 . TRBV24-1 many TGTGCCACCAGTGAGGGGTCTGCTAGCGCCACAGATACGCAGTATTTT CATSEGSASATDTQYF
TRBJ2-1 . TRBV27 many TGTGCCAGCAGTAACATACAGGTTTACCCTTCCTCCTACAATGAGCAGTTCTTC CASSNIQVYPSSYNEQFF